This T cell receptor (beta chain) derives from a study of blood T cells in healthy people across ages. A second 7 to 11 cycle PCR used barcoded and J-beta primers. The template-switch adaptor was a 5' adaptor with 12 random nucleotides. It tagged each cDNA molecule. TCRdb used MiXCR to reprocess the 5' RACE reads, holding one entry per CDR3 protein. The data contain approximately 800,000 distinct CDR3 sequences, 58% of them singletons. Germline CDR1 reads MNHEY; CDR2 reads SVGAGI. This CDR3 is 14 amino acids long. Trimming removed 5 bases from V and 0 bases from J, with 10 bases in between. The source material was blood. The chain has TRBV6-5 and TRBJ1-2; maybe TRBD1 (5 bases). The source of this sequence is a man younger than 45 in good health. CDR3: CASSRDPSNYGYTF. CDR3 nucleotide sequence: TGTGCCAGCAGTCGGGACCCTTCTAACTATGGCTACACCTTC.